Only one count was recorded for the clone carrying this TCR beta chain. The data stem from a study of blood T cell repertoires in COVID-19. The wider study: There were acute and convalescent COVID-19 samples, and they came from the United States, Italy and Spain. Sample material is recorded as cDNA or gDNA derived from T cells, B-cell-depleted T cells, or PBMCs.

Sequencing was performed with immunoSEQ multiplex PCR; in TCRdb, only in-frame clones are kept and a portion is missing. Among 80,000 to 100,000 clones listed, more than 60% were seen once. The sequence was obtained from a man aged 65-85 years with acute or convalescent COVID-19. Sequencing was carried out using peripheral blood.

CDR3 in DNA: TGTGCCAGCGAGGGTGTAGCGAACACCGGGGAGCTGTTTTTT. This sequence encodes CASEGVANTGELFF. The chain joins TRBV2 to TRBJ2-2; D possibly corresponds to TRBD2 (5 bases). There are 14 residues in the CDR3. Germline V gene data show CDR1 as SNHLY and CDR2 as FYNNEI. Between the trimmed V and J ends, which lost 8 bases and 0 bases, there was a span of 10 bases.